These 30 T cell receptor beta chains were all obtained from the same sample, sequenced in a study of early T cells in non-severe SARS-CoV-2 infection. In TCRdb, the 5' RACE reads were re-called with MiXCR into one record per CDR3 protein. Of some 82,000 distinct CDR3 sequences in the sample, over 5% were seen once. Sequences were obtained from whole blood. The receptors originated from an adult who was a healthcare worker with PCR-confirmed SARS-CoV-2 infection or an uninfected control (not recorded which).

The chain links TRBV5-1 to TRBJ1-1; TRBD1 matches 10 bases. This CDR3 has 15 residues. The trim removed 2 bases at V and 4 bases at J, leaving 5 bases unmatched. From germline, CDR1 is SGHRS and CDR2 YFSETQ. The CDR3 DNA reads TGCGCCAGCAGCTTTCGGACAGGGGGGAGCACTGAAGCTTTCTTT. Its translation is CASSFRTGGSTEAFF.

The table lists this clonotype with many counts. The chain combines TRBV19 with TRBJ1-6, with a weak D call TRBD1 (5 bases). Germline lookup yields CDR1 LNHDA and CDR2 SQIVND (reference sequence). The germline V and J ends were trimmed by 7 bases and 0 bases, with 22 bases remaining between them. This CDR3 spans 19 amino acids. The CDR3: CASMAKGSGSSSYNSPLHF. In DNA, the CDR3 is TGTGCCAGTATGGCCAAGGGGTCGGGATCGAGCTCCTATAATTCACCCCTCCACTTT.

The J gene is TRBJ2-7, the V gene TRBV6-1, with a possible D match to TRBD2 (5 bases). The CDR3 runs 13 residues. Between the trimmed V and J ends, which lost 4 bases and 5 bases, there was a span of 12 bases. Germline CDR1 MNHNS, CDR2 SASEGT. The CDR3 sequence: CASSGRGSHEQYF. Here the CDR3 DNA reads TGTGCCAGCAGTGGCCGGGGATCCCACGAGCAGTACTTC.

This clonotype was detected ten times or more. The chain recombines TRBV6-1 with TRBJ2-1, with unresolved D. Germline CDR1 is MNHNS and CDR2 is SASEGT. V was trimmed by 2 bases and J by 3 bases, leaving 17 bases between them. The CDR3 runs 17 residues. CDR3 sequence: CASSEIRNRRVYNEQFF. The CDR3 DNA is TGTGCCAGCAGTGAAATACGGAATAGGAGAGTCTACAATGAGCAGTTCTTC.

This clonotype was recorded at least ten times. As DNA, the CDR3 is TGCAGTGCTAGAGATGCCAGCGGGGGCTACGAGCAGTACTTC. Its translation is CSARDASGGYEQYF. The chain combines TRBV20-1 with TRBJ2-7; 8 nucleotides agree with TRBD2. V dropped 0 bases and J dropped 3; count of bases not matched to a gene: 4. The CDR3 sequence is 14 residues long. Germline loops: CDR1 DFQATT, CDR2 SNEGSKA (reference sequence).

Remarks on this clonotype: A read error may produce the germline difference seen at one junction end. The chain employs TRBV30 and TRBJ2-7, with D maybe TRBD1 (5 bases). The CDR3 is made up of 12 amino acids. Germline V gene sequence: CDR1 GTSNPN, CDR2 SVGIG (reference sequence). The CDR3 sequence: CAWGDRSYEQNF. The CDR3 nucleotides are TGTGCCTGGGGCGACAGAAGCTACGAGCAGAACTTC.

CDR3 residues: CASSLEEGGLNTEAFF. In DNA, the CDR3 is TGTGCCAGCAGCTTAGAGGAGGGGGGGCTGAACACTGAAGCTTTCTTT. The rearrangement links TRBV7-8 to TRBJ1-1; D perhaps matches TRBD1 (6 bases). The CDR3 loop spans 16 amino acids. Germline CDR1 is SGHVS and CDR2 is FQNEAQ. Trimming shortened V by 1 base and J by 0 bases, and 12 bases separated the two germline ends.

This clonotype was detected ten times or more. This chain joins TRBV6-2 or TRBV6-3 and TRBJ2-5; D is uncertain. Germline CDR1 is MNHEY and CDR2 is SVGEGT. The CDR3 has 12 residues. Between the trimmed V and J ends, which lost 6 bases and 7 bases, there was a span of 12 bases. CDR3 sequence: CASSPRSRTQYF. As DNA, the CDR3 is TGTGCCAGCAGCCCCCGCTCCAGGACCCAGTACTTC.

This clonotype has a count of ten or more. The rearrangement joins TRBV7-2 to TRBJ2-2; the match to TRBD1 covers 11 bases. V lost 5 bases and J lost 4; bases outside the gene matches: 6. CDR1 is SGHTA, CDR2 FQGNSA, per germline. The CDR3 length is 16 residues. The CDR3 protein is CASSMDRGLGTGELFF. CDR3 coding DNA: TGTGCCAGCAGCATGGACAGGGGGCTCGGCACCGGGGAGCTGTTTTTT.

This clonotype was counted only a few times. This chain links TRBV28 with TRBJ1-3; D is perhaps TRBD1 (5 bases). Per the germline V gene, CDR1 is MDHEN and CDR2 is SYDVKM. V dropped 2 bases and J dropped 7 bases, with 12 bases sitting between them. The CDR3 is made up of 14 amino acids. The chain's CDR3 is CASSLRAGRNTIYF. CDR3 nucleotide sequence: TGTGCCAGCAGTTTACGGGCAGGGAGGAACACCATATATTTT.

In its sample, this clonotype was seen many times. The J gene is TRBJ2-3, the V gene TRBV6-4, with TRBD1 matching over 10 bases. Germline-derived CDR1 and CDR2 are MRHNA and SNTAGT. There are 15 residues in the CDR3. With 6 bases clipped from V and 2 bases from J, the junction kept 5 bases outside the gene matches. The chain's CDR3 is CASSEGTGDTDTQYF. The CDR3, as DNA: TGTGCCAGCAGCGAGGGGACAGGGGACACAGATACGCAGTATTTT.

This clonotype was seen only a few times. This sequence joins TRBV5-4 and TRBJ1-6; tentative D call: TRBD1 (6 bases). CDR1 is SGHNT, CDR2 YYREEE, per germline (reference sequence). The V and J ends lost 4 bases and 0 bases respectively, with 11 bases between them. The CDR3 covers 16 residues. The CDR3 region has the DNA TGTGCCAGCAGCCCAGGACAGCGCTCCTATAATTCACCCCTCCACTTT. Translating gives CASSPGQRSYNSPLHF. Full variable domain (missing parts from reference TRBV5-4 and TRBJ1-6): ETGVTQSPTHLIKTRGQQVTLRCSSQSGHNTVSWYQQALGQGPQFIFQYYREEENGRGNFPPRFSGLQFPNYSSELNVNALELDDSALYLCASSPGQRSYNSPLHFGNGTRLTVT.

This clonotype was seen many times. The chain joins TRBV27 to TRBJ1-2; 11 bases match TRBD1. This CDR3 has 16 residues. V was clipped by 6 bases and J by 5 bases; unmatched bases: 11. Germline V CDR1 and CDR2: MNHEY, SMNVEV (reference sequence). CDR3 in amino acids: CASSRLGQGAFYGYTF. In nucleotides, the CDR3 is TGTGCCAGCAGCCGACTCGGACAGGGGGCGTTTTATGGCTACACCTTC.

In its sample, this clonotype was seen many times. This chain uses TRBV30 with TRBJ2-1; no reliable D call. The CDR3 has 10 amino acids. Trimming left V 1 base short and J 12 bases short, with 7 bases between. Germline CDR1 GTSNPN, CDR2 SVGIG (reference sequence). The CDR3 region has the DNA TGTGCCTGGAGTGGGGCCCGGCAGTTCTTC. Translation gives CAWSGARQFF.

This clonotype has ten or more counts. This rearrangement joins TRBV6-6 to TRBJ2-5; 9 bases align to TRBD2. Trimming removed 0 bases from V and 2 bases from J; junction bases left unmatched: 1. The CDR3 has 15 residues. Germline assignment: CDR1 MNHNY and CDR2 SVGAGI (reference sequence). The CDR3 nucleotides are TGTGCCAGCAGTTACTCAACTAGCGGGCAAGAGACCCAGTACTTC. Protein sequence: CASSYSTSGQETQYF.

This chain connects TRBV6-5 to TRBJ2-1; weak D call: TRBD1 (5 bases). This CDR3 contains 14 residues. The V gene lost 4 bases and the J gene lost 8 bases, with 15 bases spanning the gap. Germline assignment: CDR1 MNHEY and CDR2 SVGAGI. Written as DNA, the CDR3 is TGTGCCAGCAGTTGGGTGGGGCTTAGGCATGAGCAGTTCTTC. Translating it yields CASSWVGLRHEQFF.

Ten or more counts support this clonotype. The DNA for the CDR3 is TGCAGTGCTCCCGACAGGTCCAGCACAGATACGCAGTATTTT. It yields the protein CSAPDRSSTDTQYF. The chain couples TRBV20-1 to TRBJ2-3; D is possibly TRBD1 (6 bases). Trimming removed 5 bases at V and 0 bases at J, with 12 bases between. In germline, CDR1 is DFQATT, CDR2 SNEGSKA (reference sequence). The CDR3 extends over 14 amino acids.

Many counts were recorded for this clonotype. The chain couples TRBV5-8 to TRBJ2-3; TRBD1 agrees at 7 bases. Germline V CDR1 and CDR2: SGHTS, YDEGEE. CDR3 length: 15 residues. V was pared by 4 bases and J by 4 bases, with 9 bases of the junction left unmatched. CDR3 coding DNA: TGTGCCAGCAGCCGAATGACAGGGTCTGCAGATACGCAGTATTTT. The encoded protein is CASSRMTGSADTQYF.

CDR3 nucleotide sequence: TGTGCCAGCAGTTTAGGTAGTGGGGAGACCCAGTACTTC. This gives the protein CASSLGSGETQYF. The V call is TRBV12-3 or TRBV12-4, the J call TRBJ2-5; no clear D. Trimming pared 1 base from V and 5 bases from J, leaving 8 bases between. The CDR3 length is 13 residues.

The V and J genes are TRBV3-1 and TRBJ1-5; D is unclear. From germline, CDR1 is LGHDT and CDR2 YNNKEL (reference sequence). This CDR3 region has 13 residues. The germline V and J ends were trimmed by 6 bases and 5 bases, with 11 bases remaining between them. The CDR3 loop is CASSQMQYQPQHF. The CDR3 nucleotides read TGTGCCAGCAGTCAGATGCAGTATCAGCCCCAGCATTTT.

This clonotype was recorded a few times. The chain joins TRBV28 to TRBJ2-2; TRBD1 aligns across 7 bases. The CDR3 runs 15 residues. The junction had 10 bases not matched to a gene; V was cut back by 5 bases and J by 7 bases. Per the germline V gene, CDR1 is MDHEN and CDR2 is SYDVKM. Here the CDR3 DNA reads TGTGCCAGCAGTCTCACAGGGGTTGTCTACGGGGAGCTGTTTTTT. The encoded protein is CASSLTGVVYGELFF. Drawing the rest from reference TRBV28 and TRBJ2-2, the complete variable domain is DVKVTQSSRYLVKRTGEKVFLECVQDMDHENMFWYRQDPGLGLRLIYFSYDVKMKEKGDIPEGYSVSREKKERFSLILESASTNQTSMYLCASSLTGVVYGELFFGEGSRLTVL.

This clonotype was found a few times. The CDR3 sequence: CASSQAQTGRETQYF. Written as DNA, the CDR3 is TGCGCCAGCAGCCAAGCCCAGACAGGCCGAGAGACCCAGTACTTC. This chain joins TRBV4-1 and TRBJ2-5, with D possibly being TRBD1 (6 bases). There are 15 residues in the CDR3. In germline, CDR1 is MGHRA, CDR2 YSYEKL. V lost 1 base to trimming and J lost 4 bases, with 13 bases between them.

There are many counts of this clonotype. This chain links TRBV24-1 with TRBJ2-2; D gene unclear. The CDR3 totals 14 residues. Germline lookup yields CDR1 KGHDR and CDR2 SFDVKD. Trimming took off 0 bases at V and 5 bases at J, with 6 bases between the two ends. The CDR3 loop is CATSDLLFTGELFF. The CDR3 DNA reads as TGTGCCACCAGTGATTTGTTATTTACCGGGGAGCTGTTTTTT.

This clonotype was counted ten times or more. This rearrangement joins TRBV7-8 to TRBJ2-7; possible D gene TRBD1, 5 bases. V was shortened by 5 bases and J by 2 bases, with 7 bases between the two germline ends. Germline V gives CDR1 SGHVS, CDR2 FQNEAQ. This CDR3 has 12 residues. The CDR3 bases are TGTGCCAGCAGCGGACAAGCCTACGAGCAGTACTTC. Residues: CASSGQAYEQYF.

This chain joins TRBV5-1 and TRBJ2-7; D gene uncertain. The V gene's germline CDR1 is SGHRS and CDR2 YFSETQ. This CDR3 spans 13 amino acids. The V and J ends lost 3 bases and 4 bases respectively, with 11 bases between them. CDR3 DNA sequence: TGCGCCAGCAGCTCCAGACTTGGGTACGAGCAGTACTTC. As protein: CASSSRLGYEQYF.

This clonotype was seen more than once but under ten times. The CDR3 loop is CASSYYHRSSYGYTF. CDR3 bases: TGTGCCAGCAGTTACTATCACCGCAGTAGCTATGGCTACACCTTC. The V call is TRBV6-5, the J call TRBJ1-2, with unresolved D. The CDR3 is 15 residues long. The germline gives CDR1 MNHEY, CDR2 SVGAGI. V shed 1 base and J shed 4 bases, with 13 bases lying between them.

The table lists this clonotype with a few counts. The CDR3 sequence is CASSLRGGVADTQYF. The CDR3 DNA follows: TGTGCCAGCAGCTTGCGGGGGGGCGTCGCAGATACGCAGTATTTT. V usage is TRBV7-9 and J usage is TRBJ2-3; 9 nucleotides align to TRBD2. The CDR3 consists of 15 residues. CDR1 and CDR2 from the germline V gene are SEHNR and FQNEAQ (reference sequence). J gave up 4 bases and V 3 bases, and 5 bases lay outside the gene matches.

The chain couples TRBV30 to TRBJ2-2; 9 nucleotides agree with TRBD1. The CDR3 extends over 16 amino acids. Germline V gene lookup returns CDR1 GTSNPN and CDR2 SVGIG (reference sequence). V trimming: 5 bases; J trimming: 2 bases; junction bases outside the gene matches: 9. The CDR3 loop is CAWADGTGFNTGELFF. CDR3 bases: TGTGCCTGGGCAGACGGGACAGGGTTTAACACCGGGGAGCTGTTTTTT.

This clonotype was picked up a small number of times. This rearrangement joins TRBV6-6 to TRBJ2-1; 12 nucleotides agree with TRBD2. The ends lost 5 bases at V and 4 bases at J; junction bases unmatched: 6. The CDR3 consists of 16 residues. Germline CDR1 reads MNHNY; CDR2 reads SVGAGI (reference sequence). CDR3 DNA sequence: TGTGCCAGCAGTCCCGGACTAGCGGGGATATACAATGAGCAGTTCTTC. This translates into CASSPGLAGIYNEQFF.

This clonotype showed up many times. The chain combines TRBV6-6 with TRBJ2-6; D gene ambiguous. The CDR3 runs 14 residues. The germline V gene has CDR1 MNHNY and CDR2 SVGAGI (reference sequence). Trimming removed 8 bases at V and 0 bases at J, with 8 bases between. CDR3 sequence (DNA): TGTGCCAGCCGCGGCGCCTCTGGGGCCAACGTCCTGACTTTC. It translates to CASRGASGANVLTF.